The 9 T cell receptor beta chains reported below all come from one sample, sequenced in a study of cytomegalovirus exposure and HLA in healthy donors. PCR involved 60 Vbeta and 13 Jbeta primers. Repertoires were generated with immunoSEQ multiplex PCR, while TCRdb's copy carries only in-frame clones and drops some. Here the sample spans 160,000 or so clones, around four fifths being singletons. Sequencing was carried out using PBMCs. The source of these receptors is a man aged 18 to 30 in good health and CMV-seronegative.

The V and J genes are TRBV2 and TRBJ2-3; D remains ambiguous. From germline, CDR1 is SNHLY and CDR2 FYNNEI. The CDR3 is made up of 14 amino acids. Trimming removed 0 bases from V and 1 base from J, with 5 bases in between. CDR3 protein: CASSEAQGTDTQYF. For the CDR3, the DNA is TGTGCCAGCAGTGAAGCGCAGGGCACAGATACGCAGTATTTT.

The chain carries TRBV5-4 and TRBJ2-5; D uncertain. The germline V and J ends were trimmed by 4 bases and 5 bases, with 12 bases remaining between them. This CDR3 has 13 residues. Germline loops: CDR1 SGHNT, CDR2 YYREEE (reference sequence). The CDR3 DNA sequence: TGTGCCAGCAGCAAAGATCTAGAGGAGACCCAGTACTTC. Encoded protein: CASSKDLEETQYF.

In DNA, the CDR3 is TGCGCCAGCAGCCAACCCGACATCATGACAGCCCCCTACAATGAGCAGTTCTTC. This translates into CASSQPDIMTAPYNEQFF. The rearrangement uses TRBV4-1 and TRBJ2-1, with D possibly TRBD1 on 5 matching bases. The V end was cut by 2 bases, the J end by 2 bases, with 19 bases between. Germline values: CDR1 MGHRA, CDR2 YSYEKL. The CDR3 covers 18 residues.

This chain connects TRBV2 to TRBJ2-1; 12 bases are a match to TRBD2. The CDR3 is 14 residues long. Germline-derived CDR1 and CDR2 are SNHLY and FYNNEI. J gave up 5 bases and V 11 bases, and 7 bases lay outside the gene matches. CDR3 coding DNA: TGTGCCTGGTCCAGACTAGCGGGAGACAATGAGCAGTTCTTC. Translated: CAWSRLAGDNEQFF.

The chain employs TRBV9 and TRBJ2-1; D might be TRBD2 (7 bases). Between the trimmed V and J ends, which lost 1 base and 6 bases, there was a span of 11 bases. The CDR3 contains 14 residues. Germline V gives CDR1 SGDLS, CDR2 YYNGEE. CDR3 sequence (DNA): TGTGCCAGCAGCGTAACCGGGGGGCCCAATGAGCAGTTCTTC. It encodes CASSVTGGPNEQFF.

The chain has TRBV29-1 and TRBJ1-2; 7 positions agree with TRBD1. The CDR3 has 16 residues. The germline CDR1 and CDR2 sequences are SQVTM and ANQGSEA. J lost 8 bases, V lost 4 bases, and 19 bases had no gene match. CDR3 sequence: CSVGLGGGQYRGGYTF. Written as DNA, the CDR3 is TGCAGCGTTGGCCTCGGGGGCGGGCAGTACAGGGGCGGCTACACCTTC. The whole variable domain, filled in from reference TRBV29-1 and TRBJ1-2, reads SAVISQKPSRDICQRGTSLTIQCQVDSQVTMMFWYRQQPGQSLTLIATANQGSEATYESGFVIDKFPISRPNLTFSTLTVSNMSPEDSSIYLCSVGLGGGQYRGGYTFGSGTRLTVV.

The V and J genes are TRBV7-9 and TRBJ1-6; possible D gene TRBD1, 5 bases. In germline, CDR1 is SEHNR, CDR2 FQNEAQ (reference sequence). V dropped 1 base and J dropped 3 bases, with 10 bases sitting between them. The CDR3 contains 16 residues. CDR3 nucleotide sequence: TGTGCCAGCAGCTTAGAGGGGCCGGGCTATAATTCACCCCTCCACTTT. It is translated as CASSLEGPGYNSPLHF.

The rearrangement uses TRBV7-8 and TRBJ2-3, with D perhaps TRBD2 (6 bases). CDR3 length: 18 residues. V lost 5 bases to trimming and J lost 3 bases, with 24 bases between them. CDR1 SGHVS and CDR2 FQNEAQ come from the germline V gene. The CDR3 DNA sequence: TGTGCCAGCAGCCACCCCGGGACTCCCGGAGGTAGTACAGATACGCAGTATTTT. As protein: CASSHPGTPGGSTDTQYF.

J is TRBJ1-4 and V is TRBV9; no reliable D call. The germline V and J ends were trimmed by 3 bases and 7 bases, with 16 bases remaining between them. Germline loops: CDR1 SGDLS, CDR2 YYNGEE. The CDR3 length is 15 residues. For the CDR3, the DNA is TGTGCCAGCAGCGCCCCTGGCACGACGGGTGAAAAACTGTTTTTT. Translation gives CASSAPGTTGEKLFF.